Presented here are 27 T cell receptor beta chains from one specimen sequenced in a study of response to subunit inactivated influenza vaccine (dated 2018 in TCRdb). Receptors were amplified or captured by RT-PCR. The sample was run on an Illumina HiSeq 2500. TCRdb reprocessed the public reads (quality trimming at Q25 with fastp, clone calling with MiXCR) and kept in-frame beta chains. Entries are consolidated by CDR3 protein sequence, retaining the most common genes and DNA. The sample table lists about 700,000 distinct CDR3 sequences, roughly 13% of them with a count of one. Around 6.5% of the sample belongs to the ten largest clones. The source was PBMCs from blood, collected roughly 2 weeks before vaccination. These receptors originate from a man between 45 and 60 years old who received an inactivated influenza vaccine. Donor details come from another sample of the same person, matched by shared clones.

This chain joins TRBV6-1 and TRBJ2-2, with a tentative D call TRBD1 (5 bases). V lost 6 bases and J 0 bases, leaving 11 bases between the germline ends. The CDR3 has 15 amino acids. Per germline, CDR1 MNHNS and CDR2 SASEGT. CDR3 sequence (DNA): TGTGCCAGCAGGGCAGGGATTGCGAACACCGGGGAGCTGTTTTTT. The encoded protein is CASRAGIANTGELFF.

The V gene is TRBV3-1, the J gene TRBJ2-3, with 7 bases lining up with TRBD2. This CDR3 is 15 amino acids long. CDR1 is LGHDT and CDR2 is YNNKEL in the germline V gene (reference sequence). After removal of 2 bases from V and 5 bases from J, the junction contained 7 bases not matched to a gene. For the CDR3, the DNA is TGTGCCAGCAGCCAACACCTAGCGGTAGGAGATACGCAGTATTTT. Translating it yields CASSQHLAVGDTQYF.

The chain is built from TRBV4-3 and TRBJ2-2; a possible D gene is TRBD2 (5 bases). Trimming cost V 0 bases and J 5 bases, with 13 bases left between them. Germline CDR1 reads LGHNA; CDR2 reads YSLEER. CDR3 size: 16 residues. The CDR3 loop reads CASSQDRGSRTGELFF. The CDR3 coding sequence is TGCGCCAGCAGCCAAGATCGGGGTAGCCGGACCGGGGAGCTGTTTTTT.

CDR3 sequence (DNA): TGTGCCAGCAGCCAAGTTCCCGGGTACGGAAACACCATATATTTT. Translation gives CASSQVPGYGNTIYF. The gene calls are TRBV14 and TRBJ1-3, with D hard to call. V was trimmed by 1 base and J by 4 bases, leaving 11 bases between them. The CDR3 contains 15 residues. The germline CDR1 and CDR2 sequences are SGHDN and FVKESK.

This clonotype was counted many times. The chain joins TRBV2 to TRBJ2-5; 7 bases line up with TRBD2. Germline V gene sequence: CDR1 SNHLY, CDR2 FYNNEI. Unmatched junction bases numbered 5, after V lost 5 bases and J lost 5 bases. The CDR3 is made up of 13 amino acids. Written as DNA, the CDR3 is TGTGCCAGCAGTCGACTAGCAGGGGAGACCCAGTACTTC. It codes for CASSRLAGETQYF.

The chain joins TRBV25-1 to TRBJ2-7, with 7 bases identical to TRBD2. The V gene end was trimmed by 4 bases and the J gene end by 6 bases; junction bases not matched to a gene: 9. The CDR3 extends over 14 amino acids. Germline V lookup: CDR1 MGHDK, CDR2 SYGVNS. Here the CDR3 DNA reads TGTGCCAGCAGTGCGGACATCGGGGGGAGCGAGCAGTACTTC. This codes for CASSADIGGSEQYF.

This clonotype was observed a handful of times. The chain employs TRBV30 and TRBJ2-7, with D perhaps matching TRBD1 (5 bases). Deletions cut 3 bases from V and 9 bases from J, with 12 bases between. Germline-derived CDR1 and CDR2 are GTSNPN and SVGIG (reference sequence). The CDR3 runs 11 residues. For the CDR3, the DNA is TGTGCCTGGAGCAGGGTTATCGGGCAGTACTTC. Translated: CAWSRVIGQYF.

In DNA, the CDR3 is TGTGCCACCAGTGATTTAACTGCAGGGGTGAAGAAATCCGGGGAGCTGTTTTTT. Its translation: CATSDLTAGVKKSGELFF. V is TRBV24-1 and J is TRBJ2-2, with a weak D call TRBD1 (6 bases). Germline V gene data show CDR1 as KGHDR and CDR2 as SFDVKD. The CDR3 consists of 18 residues. The ends were cut back, 1 base at V and 6 bases at J, with 20 bases in the middle.

This chain connects TRBV12-3 or TRBV12-4 to TRBJ2-3, with unresolved D. The CDR3 length is 14 residues. Trimming shortened V by 5 bases and J by 0 bases, and 9 bases separated the two germline ends. The CDR3 bases are TGTGCCAGCAGTGAGTCCCCTAGCACAGATACGCAGTATTTT. Protein sequence: CASSESPSTDTQYF.

The rearrangement links TRBV29-1 to TRBJ1-5; no clear D gene. This CDR3 is built from 13 residues. V was trimmed by 4 bases and J by 3 bases, leaving 10 bases between them. CDR1 is SQVTM, CDR2 ANQGSEA, per germline. The CDR3 nucleotides read TGCAGCGTTGGTTGGCAGAACAATCAGCCCCAGCATTTT. It encodes CSVGWQNNQPQHF.

This clonotype was detected ten times or more. The rearrangement uses TRBV15 and TRBJ2-7; the D gene is possibly TRBD2 (6 bases). The CDR3 has 15 residues. V was trimmed by 1 base and J by 5 bases, leaving 15 bases between them. CDR1 is LNHNV, CDR2 YYDKDF, per germline (reference sequence). As DNA, the CDR3 is TGTGCCACCAGCAGAGGTGCCAGGAGGGACGACGAGCAGTACTTC. Translated: CATSRGARRDDEQYF.

The V call is TRBV4-1, the J call TRBJ2-3; unclear D gene. Per germline, CDR1 MGHRA and CDR2 YSYEKL. The CDR3 is made up of 15 amino acids. V was pared by 1 base and J by 1 base, with 9 bases between. CDR3 DNA: TGCGCCAGCAGCCAAGTTTCCTACCGCACAGATACGCAGTATTTT. It translates to CASSQVSYRTDTQYF.

This clonotype was picked up many times. V usage is TRBV6-5 and J usage is TRBJ2-3; 12 bases map to TRBD2. The CDR3 consists of 16 residues. Germline assignment: CDR1 MNHEY and CDR2 SVGAGI. J gave up 0 bases and V 6 bases, and 4 bases lay outside the gene matches. CDR3 residues: CASRRTSGVSTDTQYF. Written as DNA, the CDR3 is TGTGCCAGCAGAAGGACTAGCGGGGTGAGCACAGATACGCAGTATTTT.

The sample holds many counts of this clonotype. CDR3 nucleotide sequence: TGTGCCAGCAGCCAAGTAAACTACGAGCAGTACTTC. Its translation: CASSQVNYEQYF. The rearrangement joins TRBV3-1 to TRBJ2-7; D unresolved. The CDR3 covers 12 residues. V lost 1 base to trimming and J lost 3 bases, with 4 bases between them. The V gene's germline CDR1 is LGHDT and CDR2 YNNKEL (reference sequence).

The chain recombines TRBV4-1 with TRBJ2-3, with D uncertain. V was pared by 1 base and J by 5 bases, with 10 bases between. Per germline, CDR1 MGHRA and CDR2 YSYEKL. The CDR3 runs to 14 residues. CDR3 coding DNA: TGCGCCAGCAGCCAAGTAGGGTTTGGAGATACGCAGTATTTT. As protein: CASSQVGFGDTQYF.

This clonotype turned up a few times. The rearrangement joins TRBV6-6 to TRBJ1-2, with D perhaps matching TRBD1 (6 bases). With 8 bases removed from V and 4 bases from J, the gap between germline ends came to 14 bases. The germline V gene has CDR1 MNHNY and CDR2 SVGAGI (reference sequence). The CDR3 has 13 residues. DNA of the CDR3: TGTGCCAGCGGGGGGCCGGCAGTCTATGGCTACACCTTC. Its translation is CASGGPAVYGYTF.

The chain links TRBV4-1 to TRBJ1-5, with D possibly being TRBD1 (6 bases). Trimming pared 1 base from V and 3 bases from J, leaving 13 bases between. The CDR3 runs to 16 residues. Germline loops: CDR1 MGHRA, CDR2 YSYEKL. This CDR3 reads CASSQGGGRNNQPQHF. The CDR3 DNA sequence: TGCGCCAGCAGCCAAGGAGGGGGGCGGAACAATCAGCCCCAGCATTTT.

This clonotype was counted many times. V usage is TRBV29-1 and J usage is TRBJ2-2, with D perhaps matching TRBD1 or TRBD2 (6 bases each). CDR3 length: 14 amino acids. From germline, CDR1 is SQVTM and CDR2 ANQGSEA. Trimming pared 3 bases from V and 1 base from J, leaving 9 bases between. CDR3: CSVDRGLNTGELFF. The CDR3 coding sequence is TGCAGCGTTGATCGGGGGCTGAACACCGGGGAGCTGTTTTTT.

The rearrangement joins TRBV3-1 to TRBJ2-7; D remains unclear. This CDR3 is built from 12 residues. In germline, CDR1 is LGHDT, CDR2 YNNKEL (reference sequence). V shed 1 base and J shed 2 bases, with 3 bases lying between them. The CDR3 bases are TGTGCCAGCAGCCAAGCCACCTACGAGCAGTACTTC. Encoded protein: CASSQATYEQYF.

This clonotype has a handful of counts. The chain uses TRBV12-3 or TRBV12-4 and TRBJ1-1; 8 bases are a match to TRBD1. Trimming removed 5 bases from V and 4 bases from J; junction bases left unmatched: 6. This CDR3 region has 14 residues. The CDR3 nucleotides read TGTGCCAGCAGTCAAACAGGGGGTGGCACTGAAGCTTTCTTT. This encodes CASSQTGGGTEAFF.

The chain is built from TRBV19 and TRBJ2-6; D might be TRBD1 (5 bases). V shed 7 bases and J shed 1 base, with 14 bases lying between them. Germline CDR1 LNHDA, CDR2 SQIVND (reference sequence). This CDR3 comprises 16 residues. The CDR3 here is CASTQGSGSGANVLTF. The CDR3 coding sequence is TGTGCCAGTACCCAGGGCTCAGGGTCTGGGGCCAACGTCCTGACTTTC.

This clonotype was seen more than once but under ten times. The genes are TRBV6-5 and TRBJ1-1; TRBD1 might be the D (6 bases). V was trimmed by 0 bases and J by 2 bases, leaving 16 bases between them. The CDR3 spans 17 residues. CDR1 and CDR2 from the germline V gene are MNHEY and SVGAGI. In DNA form, the CDR3 reads TGTGCCAGCAGTTACTCTTTTCCAGGGGAAGGAAACACTGAAGCTTTCTTT. Translation gives CASSYSFPGEGNTEAFF.

This clonotype was observed a handful of times. The V call is TRBV6-1, the J call TRBJ1-4; 9 bases align to TRBD1. With 6 bases clipped from V and 2 bases from J, the junction kept 7 bases outside the gene matches. CDR3 length: 16 residues. Germline V CDR1 and CDR2: MNHNS, SASEGT. The CDR3 sequence: CASSPTGGQTNEKLFF. CDR3 sequence (DNA): TGTGCCAGCAGCCCAACAGGGGGCCAGACTAATGAAAAACTGTTTTTT.

The rearrangement links TRBV3-1 to TRBJ1-6; D gene unclear. In germline, CDR1 is LGHDT, CDR2 YNNKEL (reference sequence). Trimming shortened V by 0 bases and J by 10 bases, and 13 bases separated the two germline ends. The CDR3 spans 15 residues. CDR3 loop: CASSQDGRRGSPLHF. CDR3 DNA: TGTGCCAGCAGCCAAGATGGACGGCGCGGGTCACCCCTCCACTTT. Complete variable domain (other parts from reference TRBV3-1 and TRBJ1-6): DTAVSQTPKYLVTQMGNDKSIKCEQNLGHDTMYWYKQDSKKFLKIMFSYNNKELIINETVPNRFSPKSPDKAHLNLHINSLELGDSAVYFCASSQDGRRGSPLHFGNGTRLTVT.

The rearrangement links TRBV15 to TRBJ2-1, with 7 bases lining up with TRBD2. Germline values: CDR1 LNHNV, CDR2 YYDKDF (reference sequence). V shed 3 bases and J 6 bases; nucleotides not matched to a gene: 2. This CDR3 comprises 13 residues. The DNA for the CDR3 is TGTGCCACCAGCAGTAGGACTAGCAATGAGCAGTTCTTC. It codes for CATSSRTSNEQFF.

In its sample, this clonotype was seen a few times. The rearrangement uses TRBV4-1 and TRBJ1-4; D not resolved. The CDR3 covers 12 residues. Germline CDR1 MGHRA, CDR2 YSYEKL. The ends were cut back, 0 bases at V and 8 bases at J, with 4 bases in the middle. The CDR3 sequence: CASSQDSEKLFF. As DNA, the CDR3 is TGCGCCAGCAGCCAAGATTCCGAAAAACTGTTTTTT.

This clonotype came up a few times. The J gene is TRBJ1-3, the V gene TRBV25-1, with 8 positions matching TRBD1. The germline V gene has CDR1 MGHDK and CDR2 SYGVNS. CDR3 length equals 14 residues. The ends lost 8 bases at V and 2 bases at J; junction bases unmatched: 5. CDR3 region: CASGLTGAGNTIYF. CDR3 in DNA: TGTGCCAGCGGTTTGACAGGGGCTGGAAACACCATATATTTT.